The clone carrying this T cell receptor (beta chain) was picked up a small number of times. Looked up from germline, CDR1 is MRHNA and CDR2 is SNTAGT. The CDR3 has 15 amino acids. Unmatched junction bases numbered 3, after V lost 3 bases and J lost 7 bases. The data were obtained in a study of T cell changes during pregnancy in multiple sclerosis. The repertoire was sequenced with immunoSEQ multiplex PCR; TCRdb's copy has only in-frame clones and lacks some. The data show around 52,000 clones, just under 90% seen once. The source is a human donor whose cells served as feeder cells for cultures in a pregnancy study. The sample consisted of peripheral blood from another person, used as feeder cells. The V call is TRBV6-4, the J call TRBJ2-1; the match to TRBD2 covers 13 bases. The CDR3 nucleotides are TGTGCCAGCAGTGAAGGACTAGCGGGGGATAATGAGCAGTTCTTC. Its translation is CASSEGLAGDNEQFF.